These 22 T cell receptor beta chains were sequenced from one sample in a study of CD8+ T cells in alopecia areata. Sequencing used cDNA as its template, made by extracting RNA and reverse transcribing it. Clones were sequenced by immunoSEQ multiplex PCR, and TCRdb holds only the in-frame ones, with some missing. The table lists about 160,000 clones, around 47% of them singletons. Material for sequencing was CD4+ T cells sorted from blood. Receptor source: a human donor with alopecia areata.

Concerning this clone itself: Other DNA sequences in the sample encode the same CDR3. This rearrangement joins TRBV29-1 to TRBJ2-5, with D unclear. The V gene's germline CDR1 is SQVTM and CDR2 ANQGSEA. Trimming pared 4 bases from V and 5 bases from J, leaving 5 bases between. The CDR3 has 10 residues. CDR3: CSVALETQYF. DNA for the CDR3: TGCAGCGTTGCATTGGAGACCCAGTACTTC.

The CDR3: CASSLRSSTSTDTQYF. The CDR3 DNA reads TGTGCCAGCAGCTTACGGTCAAGCACTAGCACAGATACGCAGTATTTT. The chain has TRBV7-3 and TRBJ2-3, with D unresolved. The CDR3 extends over 16 amino acids. V was cut by 2 bases and J by 0 bases, with 12 bases left in between. CDR1 is SGHTA and CDR2 is FQGTGA in the germline V gene.

The V gene is TRBV28, the J gene TRBJ2-3; TRBD2 agrees at 8 bases. This CDR3 contains 17 residues. Germline trimming cut 3 bases from V and 2 bases from J; bases unmatched to any gene: 10. Germline-derived CDR1 and CDR2 are MDHEN and SYDVKM. As DNA, the CDR3 is TGTGCCAGCAGTTTGCTCGGGGCGGGAGGTTCCACAGATACGCAGTATTTT. It translates to CASSLLGAGGSTDTQYF.

V is TRBV19 and J is TRBJ1-5; D unclear. Germline V CDR1 and CDR2: LNHDA, SQIVND (reference sequence). The V end lost 9 bases, the J end lost 1 base, and 16 bases lay between the germline ends. This CDR3 comprises 15 residues. CDR3 loop: CASQAVRVSNQPQHF. In DNA, the CDR3 is TGTGCCAGCCAAGCGGTACGGGTAAGCAATCAGCCCCAGCATTTT.

The rearrangement joins TRBV19 to TRBJ1-1; 7 positions agree with TRBD1. The CDR3 totals 16 residues. Germline assignment: CDR1 LNHDA and CDR2 SQIVND (reference sequence). V lost 7 bases and J lost 0; bases outside the gene matches: 11. The CDR3 DNA reads TGTGCCAGTACCAAGGGTACAGGGGCTCTGAACACTGAAGCTTTCTTT. Encoded protein: CASTKGTGALNTEAFF.

This clone showed up just a few times. V usage is TRBV19 and J usage is TRBJ2-7; 8 bases are shared with TRBD2. This CDR3 comprises 16 residues. Per germline, CDR1 LNHDA and CDR2 SQIVND (reference sequence). The V and J ends lost 6 bases and 5 bases, in that order; junction bases with no gene match: 15. CDR3 nucleotides: TGTGCCAGTAGCCATCAGAGAGGTGCGGGGGGCAACGAGCAGTACTTC. It yields the protein CASSHQRGAGGNEQYF.

This clone was found a few times. The V gene is TRBV29-1, the J gene TRBJ2-7; 7 bases are a match to TRBD2. This CDR3 contains 12 residues. The V and J ends lost 6 bases and 5 bases, in that order; junction bases with no gene match: 7. The germline gives CDR1 SQVTM, CDR2 ANQGSEA. CDR3 nucleotides: TGCAGCGTCCTCGGCGGGGGTGACGAGCAGTACTTC. Translation: CSVLGGGDEQYF.

This clone is a singleton in its sample. The V call is TRBV9, the J call TRBJ2-2; D tentatively fits TRBD1 or TRBD2 (6 bases each). This CDR3 comprises 15 residues. V lost 4 bases to trimming and J lost 6 bases, with 16 bases between them. The germline V gene has CDR1 SGDLS and CDR2 YYNGEE. The CDR3 spells CASSQGGRPSGELFF. CDR3 coding DNA: TGTGCCAGCAGCCAAGGGGGGCGTCCCTCCGGGGAGCTGTTTTTT.

This clone was recorded once. The chain is built from TRBV6-5 and TRBJ2-7, with D perhaps given as TRBD1 or TRBD2 (5 bases each). Between the trimmed V and J ends, which lost 5 bases and 3 bases, there was a span of 17 bases. In germline, CDR1 is MNHEY, CDR2 SVGAGI. The CDR3 is 15 residues long. In nucleotides, the CDR3 is TGTGCCAGCAGTCCTCACAGGACTGGGGACTACGAGCAGTACTTC. Protein product: CASSPHRTGDYEQYF.

This chain links TRBV7-8 with TRBJ2-1; TRBD2 matches at 7 bases. The CDR3 consists of 13 residues. Trimming at V came to 5 bases and at J to 9 bases, leaving 7 bases not matched to a gene. The germline CDR1 and CDR2 sequences are SGHVS and FQNEAQ. The CDR3 loop is CASSLDPGGEQFF. CDR3 coding DNA: TGTGCCAGCAGCCTAGACCCGGGGGGTGAGCAGTTCTTC.

This chain uses TRBV27 with TRBJ2-3, with 9 bases aligning to TRBD2. Trimming took 2 bases from V and 0 from J; bases not matched to a gene: 3. Per germline, CDR1 MNHEY and CDR2 SMNVEV (reference sequence). The CDR3 runs to 16 residues. CDR3 in amino acids: CASSLLAGTSTDTQYF. For the CDR3, the DNA is TGTGCCAGCAGTTTACTAGCGGGGACTAGCACAGATACGCAGTATTTT.

The chain carries TRBV28 and TRBJ2-1; 9 nucleotides align to TRBD2. The CDR3 contains 16 residues. The ends lost 6 bases at V and 7 bases at J; junction bases unmatched: 13. Germline lookup yields CDR1 MDHEN and CDR2 SYDVKM. The CDR3 region has the DNA TGTGCCAGCAGCACCACAGCGGGGGGCGGATGGAATGAGCAGTTCTTC. Protein product: CASSTTAGGGWNEQFF.

This clone showed up just a few times. The chain is built from TRBV7-9 and TRBJ1-5; D is uncertain. The germline V gene has CDR1 SEHNR and CDR2 FQNEAQ (reference sequence). V shed 3 bases and J shed 2 bases, with 8 bases lying between them. This CDR3 region has 14 residues. CDR3 nucleotide sequence: TGTGCCAGCAGCTTCTCGGGTGGCAATCAGCCCCAGCATTTT. This gives the protein CASSFSGGNQPQHF.

This chain connects TRBV11-2 to TRBJ2-5; D assignment may be TRBD1 or TRBD2 (5 bases each). Between the trimmed V and J ends, which lost 5 bases and 5 bases, there was a span of 9 bases. Looked up from germline, CDR1 is SGHAT and CDR2 is FQNNGV. The CDR3 contains 12 residues. Here the CDR3 DNA reads TGTGCCAGCAGCGTGGGGGAGGAGACCCAGTACTTC. Translation gives CASSVGEETQYF.

The genes are TRBV7-9 and TRBJ2-3; D gene ambiguous. Germline assignment: CDR1 SEHNR and CDR2 FQNEAQ (reference sequence). V lost 4 bases, J lost 2 bases, and 13 bases lay in between. The CDR3 sequence is 15 residues long. The CDR3 bases are TGTGCCAGCAGCTCGCCCGACTGGTTCACAGATACGCAGTATTTT. Translated: CASSSPDWFTDTQYF.

This clone was counted between two and nine times. The chain has TRBV7-2 and TRBJ1-1; 7 bases map to TRBD1. The CDR3 is 16 amino acids. The J segment lost 3 bases and the V segment lost 5 bases, leaving 12 bases of the junction unmatched. Germline loops: CDR1 SGHTA, CDR2 FQGNSA. CDR3 in DNA: TGTGCCAGCAGCCCCTTCGGTAGACAGGGACACACTGAAGCTTTCTTT. It translates to CASSPFGRQGHTEAFF.

The rearrangement links TRBV5-1 to TRBJ1-5; possibly TRBD1 for D (5 bases). There are 14 residues in the CDR3. Germline-derived CDR1 and CDR2 are SGHRS and YFSETQ. Between the trimmed V and J ends, which lost 7 bases and 1 base, there was a span of 12 bases. The CDR3 is CASRRDSSNQPQHF. CDR3 coding DNA: TGCGCCAGCCGCAGGGATTCGAGCAATCAGCCCCAGCATTTT. The full variable domain, in which reference TRBV5-1 and TRBJ1-5 provide the parts outside the CDR3, is KAGVTQTPRYLIKTRGQQVTLSCSPISGHRSVSWYQQTPGQGLQFLFEYFSETQRNKGNFPGRFSGRQFSNSRSEMNVSTLELGDSALYLCASRRDSSNQPQHFGDGTRLSIL.

This clone was picked up a small number of times. The DNA for the CDR3 is TGTGCCAGCAGTTTGGAGGACAAAGAGACCCAGTACTTC. Its translation is CASSLEDKETQYF. The gene calls are TRBV28 and TRBJ2-5, with D perhaps being TRBD1 or TRBD2 (5 bases each). CDR3 length: 13 amino acids. Germline CDR1 and CDR2: MDHEN and SYDVKM. V was pared by 3 bases and J by 3 bases, with 8 bases between.

The rearrangement joins TRBV9 to TRBJ2-1, with 9 bases matching TRBD1. The trim removed 4 bases at V and 9 bases at J, leaving 8 bases unmatched. The germline gives CDR1 SGDLS, CDR2 YYNGEE. CDR3 length: 14 amino acids. The CDR3: CASSPRDRVLEQFF. The CDR3 DNA sequence: TGTGCCAGCAGCCCCCGGGACAGGGTTCTTGAGCAGTTCTTC.

V and J are TRBV27 and TRBJ2-7; D possibly corresponds to TRBD2 (6 bases). This CDR3 is built from 14 residues. CDR1 is MNHEY, CDR2 SMNVEV, per germline (reference sequence). Trimming took off 3 bases at V and 1 base at J, with 10 bases between the two ends. The CDR3 here is CASSFRGVSYEQYF. DNA for the CDR3: TGTGCCAGCAGTTTTCGCGGGGTTTCCTACGAGCAGTACTTC.

The chain recombines TRBV4-1 with TRBJ2-1, with D possibly TRBD2 on 6 matching bases. This CDR3 has 16 residues. The V gene's germline CDR1 is MGHRA and CDR2 YSYEKL. V was cut by 0 bases and J by 8 bases, with 17 bases left in between. CDR3 sequence (DNA): TGCGCCAGCAGCCAAGATCGTTGGGGGAGGATCGATGAGCAGTTCTTC. Amino acids: CASSQDRWGRIDEQFF.

This clone has more than one count but fewer than ten. The CDR3: CSALENTGELFF. The CDR3 nucleotides read TGCAGCGCCCTCGAAAACACCGGGGAGCTGTTTTTT. This rearrangement joins TRBV29-1 to TRBJ2-2, with D uncertain. Germline CDR1 SQVTM, CDR2 ANQGSEA. CDR3 length equals 12 residues. V lost 7 bases to trimming and J lost 2 bases, with 8 bases between them.